This entry lists 14 T cell receptor beta chains sequenced from one sample in a study of shared clonotypes between healthy human individuals. Method: immunoSEQ multiplex PCR; TCRdb's copy keeps in-frame clones and lacks some. The sample lists around 2.1 million clones, approximately 95% occurring once. Specimen: naive CD4+ T cells sorted from blood. Documented subset: CD45RA+ positively selected. Source of these receptors: a man aged 18-30 years in good health.

The rearrangement uses TRBV7-2 and TRBJ2-3; 8 bases fit TRBD2. Trimming at V came to 2 bases and at J to 1 base, leaving 2 bases not matched to a gene. CDR1 is SGHTA and CDR2 is FQGNSA in the germline V gene. This CDR3 region has 15 residues. This CDR3 reads CASSLTREGTDTQYF. The CDR3 DNA reads as TGTGCCAGCAGCTTAACGCGGGAGGGCACAGATACGCAGTATTTT.

The CDR3: CASSETSSYNSPLHF. The CDR3 nucleotides are TGCGCCAGCAGCGAGACCAGCTCCTATAATTCACCCCTCCACTTT. The chain is built from TRBV10-2 and TRBJ1-6; D is unresolved. Germline CDR1 reads WSHSY; CDR2 reads SAAADI. The CDR3 loop spans 15 amino acids. V lost 6 bases and J 0 bases, leaving 9 bases between the germline ends.

The chain joins TRBV2 to TRBJ2-1, with 9 bases lining up with TRBD1. V lost 6 bases to trimming and J lost 3 bases; unmatched junction nucleotides: 6. Germline V gene sequence: CDR1 SNHLY, CDR2 FYNNEI. This CDR3 comprises 15 residues. The CDR3 region is CASSYGTGYYNEQFF. The DNA of the CDR3 is TGTGCCAGCAGCTACGGGACAGGGTACTACAATGAGCAGTTCTTC.

The chain is built from TRBV5-6 and TRBJ2-6; 11 bases line up with TRBD2. Germline V CDR1 and CDR2: SGHDT, YYEEEE. V shed 0 bases and J 0 bases; nucleotides not matched to a gene: 5. This CDR3 is built from 19 residues. CDR3 coding DNA: TGTGCCAGCAGCTTGGAACCACTAGCGGGGGTCTCTGGGGCCAACGTCCTGACTTTC. Protein product: CASSLEPLAGVSGANVLTF. Full variable domain (remainder filled in from reference TRBV5-6 and TRBJ2-6): DAGVTQSPTHLIKTRGQQVTLRCSPKSGHDTVSWYQQALGQGPQFIFQYYEEEERQRGNFPDRFSGHQFPNYSSELNVNALLLGDSALYLCASSLEPLAGVSGANVLTFGAGSRLTVL.

About this clone: Other DNA variants within this sample encode the same CDR3. V usage is TRBV5-1 and J usage is TRBJ2-3, with 11 nucleotides matching TRBD1. The CDR3 totals 16 residues. The germline CDR1 and CDR2 sequences are SGHRS and YFSETQ. V was pared by 3 bases and J by 6 bases, with 9 bases of the junction left unmatched. CDR3 coding DNA: TGCGCCAGCAGCTCGTTGGGACAGGGGGTTACCGATACGCAGTATTTT. It is translated as CASSSLGQGVTDTQYF. Together with reference TRBV5-1 and TRBJ2-3, the CDR3 gives the full variable domain: KAGVTQTPRYLIKTRGQQVTLSCSPISGHRSVSWYQQTPGQGLQFLFEYFSETQRNKGNFPGRFSGRQFSNSRSEMNVSTLELGDSALYLCASSSLGQGVTDTQYFGPGTRLTVL.

With respect to this clone: The germline gene is not matched at one end of the junction; a read error may be the cause. This CDR3 reads CASSPTGYGETQYF. The CDR3 DNA reads as TGTGCTAGCAGCCCTACAGGGTACGGAGAGACCCAGTACTTC. This chain joins TRBV7-7 and TRBJ2-5; possibly TRBD1 for D (6 bases). The CDR3 contains 14 residues. CDR1 and CDR2 (germline): SSHAT, FNYEAQ (reference sequence).

The chain employs TRBV28 and TRBJ2-7; TRBD1 matches 7 bases. Germline V gene lookup returns CDR1 MDHEN and CDR2 SYDVKM. V lost 6 bases, J lost 2 bases, and 10 bases stayed unmatched. This CDR3 region has 15 residues. The CDR3 reads CASRATGTAPYEQYF. The CDR3 DNA reads TGTGCCAGCAGGGCAACCGGGACAGCCCCCTACGAGCAGTACTTC. The full variable domain, rest sourced from reference TRBV28 and TRBJ2-7, is DVKVTQSSRYLVKRTGEKVFLECVQDMDHENMFWYRQDPGLGLRLIYFSYDVKMKEKGDIPEGYSVSREKKERFSLILESASTNQTSMYLCASRATGTAPYEQYFGPGTRLTVT.

V is TRBV9 and J is TRBJ1-3; D unclear. The CDR3 contains 13 residues. Between the trimmed V and J ends, which lost 0 bases and 7 bases, there was a span of 8 bases. Per germline, CDR1 SGDLS and CDR2 YYNGEE. CDR3 nucleotide sequence: TGTGCCAGCAGCGTAGAGGAATCGAACACCATATATTTT. This codes for CASSVEESNTIYF.

With respect to this clone: At one end the junction does not follow the germline gene, possibly because of a read error. The chain recombines TRBV7-7 with TRBJ2-1; 7 bases align to TRBD2. The CDR3 contains 12 residues. Germline V gene data show CDR1 as SSHAT and CDR2 as FNYEAQ (reference sequence). The CDR3 loop is CASSLELPSGFF. CDR3 DNA sequence: TGTGCTAGCAGCTTAGAGTTGCCTAGCGGCTTCTTC.

The rearrangement joins TRBV25-1 to TRBJ2-7, with 10 bases identical to TRBD2. This CDR3 region has 14 residues. The germline CDR1 and CDR2 sequences are MGHDK and SYGVNS. V lost 3 bases, J lost 3 bases, and 2 bases stayed unmatched. CDR3 amino acids: CASSESGGDYEQYF. The CDR3 nucleotides read TGTGCCAGCAGTGAGAGCGGGGGGGACTACGAGCAGTACTTC.

This clone was recorded once. The rearrangement links TRBV7-6 to TRBJ2-7, with a tentative D call TRBD1 (6 bases). The CDR3 is 14 residues long. Trimming removed 0 bases at V and 1 base at J, with 7 bases between. The germline gives CDR1 SGHVS, CDR2 FNYEAQ. The CDR3 sequence: CASSLATGSYEQYF. The CDR3 DNA sequence: TGTGCCAGCAGCTTAGCCACAGGGTCCTACGAGCAGTACTTC.

The chain uses TRBV9 and TRBJ1-3; possibly TRBD1 for D (5 bases). Germline V gives CDR1 SGDLS, CDR2 YYNGEE. V lost 4 bases to trimming and J lost 4 bases, with 15 bases between them. CDR3 length equals 15 residues. CDR3 loop: CASSPREGPGNTIYF. In DNA, the CDR3 is TGTGCCAGCAGCCCTCGGGAGGGGCCAGGAAACACCATATATTTT.

This CDR3 reads CASSSTRGQSPQYF. CDR3 DNA: TGTGCCAGCAGCTCCACACGGGGACAGTCGCCCCAGTACTTC. The gene calls are TRBV7-2 and TRBJ2-5; 7 bases are a match to TRBD1. There are 14 residues in the CDR3. The V gene's germline CDR1 is SGHTA and CDR2 FQGNSA. Trimming at V came to 4 bases and at J to 9 bases, leaving 11 bases not matched to a gene.

This clone was seen just once. The chain carries TRBV7-9 and TRBJ1-2, with 7 bases fitting TRBD1. The CDR3 extends over 14 amino acids. CDR1 SEHNR and CDR2 FQNEAQ come from the germline V gene (reference sequence). The junction had 7 bases not matched to a gene; V was cut back by 5 bases and J by 4 bases. CDR3: CASSPQGGTYGYTF. CDR3 bases: TGTGCCAGCAGCCCCCAGGGGGGGACCTATGGCTACACCTTC.